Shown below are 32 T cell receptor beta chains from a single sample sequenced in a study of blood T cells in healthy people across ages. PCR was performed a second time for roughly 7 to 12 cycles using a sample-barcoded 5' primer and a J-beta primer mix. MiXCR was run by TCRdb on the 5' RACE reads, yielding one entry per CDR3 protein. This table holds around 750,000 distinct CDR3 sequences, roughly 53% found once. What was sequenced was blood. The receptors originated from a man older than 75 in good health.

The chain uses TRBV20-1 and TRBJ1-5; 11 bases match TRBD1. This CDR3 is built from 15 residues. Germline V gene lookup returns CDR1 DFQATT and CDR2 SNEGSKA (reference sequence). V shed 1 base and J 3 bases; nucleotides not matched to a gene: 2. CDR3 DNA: TGCAGTGCTAGAGGGGGACAGGGGGACAATCAGCCCCAGCATTTT. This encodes CSARGGQGDNQPQHF.

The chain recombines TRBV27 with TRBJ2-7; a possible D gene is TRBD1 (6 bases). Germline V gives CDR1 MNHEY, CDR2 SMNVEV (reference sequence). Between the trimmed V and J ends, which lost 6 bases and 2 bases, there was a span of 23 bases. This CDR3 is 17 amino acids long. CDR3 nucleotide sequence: TGTGCCAGCAGCTCACCCGTTCTGGGGGCTGGTGCCTACGAGCAGTACTTC. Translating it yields CASSSPVLGAGAYEQYF.

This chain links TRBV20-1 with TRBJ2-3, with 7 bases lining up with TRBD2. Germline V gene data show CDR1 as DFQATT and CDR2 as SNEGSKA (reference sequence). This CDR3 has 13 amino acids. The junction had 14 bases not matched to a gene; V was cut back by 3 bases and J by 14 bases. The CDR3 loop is CSARDAGEEYAYF. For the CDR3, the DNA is TGCAGTGCTAGGGACGCGGGGGAGGAGTACGCGTATTTT.

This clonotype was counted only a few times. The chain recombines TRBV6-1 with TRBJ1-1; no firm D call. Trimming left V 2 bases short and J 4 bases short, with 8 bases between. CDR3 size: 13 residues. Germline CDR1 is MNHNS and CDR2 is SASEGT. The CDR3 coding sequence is TGTGCCAGCAGTGAATGGGGTCGCACTGAAGCTTTCTTT. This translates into CASSEWGRTEAFF.

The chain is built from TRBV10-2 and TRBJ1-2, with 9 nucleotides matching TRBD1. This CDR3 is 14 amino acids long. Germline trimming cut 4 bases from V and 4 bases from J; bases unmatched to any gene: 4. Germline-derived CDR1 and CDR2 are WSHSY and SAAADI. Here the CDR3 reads CASSAPGQGYGYTF. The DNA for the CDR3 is TGCGCCAGCAGTGCCCCGGGACAGGGCTATGGCTACACCTTC.

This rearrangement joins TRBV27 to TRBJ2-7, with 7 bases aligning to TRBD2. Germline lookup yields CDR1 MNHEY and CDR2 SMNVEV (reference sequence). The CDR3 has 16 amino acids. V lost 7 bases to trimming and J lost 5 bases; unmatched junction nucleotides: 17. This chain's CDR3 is CASTSRDYSASHEQYF. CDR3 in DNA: TGTGCCAGCACAAGTAGGGACTACTCGGCTTCCCACGAGCAGTACTTC.

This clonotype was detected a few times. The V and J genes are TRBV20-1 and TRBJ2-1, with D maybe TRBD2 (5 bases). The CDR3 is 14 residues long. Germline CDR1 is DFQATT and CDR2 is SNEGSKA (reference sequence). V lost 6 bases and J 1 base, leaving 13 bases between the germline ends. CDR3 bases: TGCAGTGCCCCCACTAGACCTTCCTACAATGAGCAGTTCTTC. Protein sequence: CSAPTRPSYNEQFF.

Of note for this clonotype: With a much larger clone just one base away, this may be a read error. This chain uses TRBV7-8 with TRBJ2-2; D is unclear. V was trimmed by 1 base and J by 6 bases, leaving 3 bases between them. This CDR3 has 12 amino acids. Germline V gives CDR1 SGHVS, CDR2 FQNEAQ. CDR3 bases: TGTGCCAGCAGCTTAGGGGCCGGGGAGCTGTTTTTT. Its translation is CASSLGAGELFF.

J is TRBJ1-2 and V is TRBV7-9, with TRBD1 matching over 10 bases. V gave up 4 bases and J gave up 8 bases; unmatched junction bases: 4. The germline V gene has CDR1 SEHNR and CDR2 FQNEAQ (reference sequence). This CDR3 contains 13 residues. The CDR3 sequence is CASSSWTGGGYTF. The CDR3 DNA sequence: TGTGCCAGCAGCTCTTGGACAGGGGGAGGCTACACCTTC.

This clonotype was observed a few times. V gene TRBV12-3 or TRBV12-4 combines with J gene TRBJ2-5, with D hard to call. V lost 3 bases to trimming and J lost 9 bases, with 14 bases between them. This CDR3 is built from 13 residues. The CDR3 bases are TGTGCCAGCAGTTTTTCCTCACAGTCTCCCCAGTACTTC. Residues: CASSFSSQSPQYF.

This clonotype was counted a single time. The CDR3 coding sequence is TGTGCCAGCAGCCGCCGGGACAGGGGGCCAACTGAAGCTTTCTTT. It yields the protein CASSRRDRGPTEAFF. This rearrangement joins TRBV7-2 to TRBJ1-1, with TRBD1 matching over 12 bases. Germline V CDR1 and CDR2: SGHTA, FQGNSA. The CDR3 runs 15 residues. Germline trimming cut 5 bases from V and 5 bases from J; bases unmatched to any gene: 6.

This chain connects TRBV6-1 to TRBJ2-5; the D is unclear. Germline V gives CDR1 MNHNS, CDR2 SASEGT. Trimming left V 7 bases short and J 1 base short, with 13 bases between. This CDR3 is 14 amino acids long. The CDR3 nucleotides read TGTGCCAGCACTCTTTCCTGGATCCAAGAGACCCAGTACTTC. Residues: CASTLSWIQETQYF.

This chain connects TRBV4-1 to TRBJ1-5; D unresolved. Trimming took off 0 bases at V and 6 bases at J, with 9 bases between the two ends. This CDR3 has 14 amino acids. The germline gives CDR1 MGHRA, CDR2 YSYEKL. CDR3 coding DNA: TGCGCCAGCAGCCAAGAACCCCCGTTTCAGCCCCAGCATTTT. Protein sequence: CASSQEPPFQPQHF.

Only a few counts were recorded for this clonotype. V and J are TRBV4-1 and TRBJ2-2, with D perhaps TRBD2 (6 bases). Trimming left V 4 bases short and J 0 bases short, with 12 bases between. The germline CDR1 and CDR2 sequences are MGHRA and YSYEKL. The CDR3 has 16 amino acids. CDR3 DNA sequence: TGCGCCAGCAGCCGGCGGGACGCAACGAACACCGGGGAGCTGTTTTTT. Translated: CASSRRDATNTGELFF.

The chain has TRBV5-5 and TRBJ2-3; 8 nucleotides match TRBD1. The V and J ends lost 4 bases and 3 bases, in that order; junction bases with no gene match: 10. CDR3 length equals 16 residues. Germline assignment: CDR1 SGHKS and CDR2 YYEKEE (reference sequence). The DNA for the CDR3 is TGTGCCAGCAGCAGGAGAAGACAGGGGAGGACAGATACGCAGTATTTT. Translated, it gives CASSRRRQGRTDTQYF.

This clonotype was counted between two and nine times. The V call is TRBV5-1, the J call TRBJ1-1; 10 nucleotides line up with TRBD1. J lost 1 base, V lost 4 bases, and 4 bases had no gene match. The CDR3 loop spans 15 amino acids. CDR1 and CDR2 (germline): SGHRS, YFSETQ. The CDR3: CASSSGTGANTEAFF. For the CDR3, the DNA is TGCGCCAGCAGCAGCGGGACAGGGGCGAACACTGAAGCTTTCTTT.

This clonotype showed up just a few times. For the CDR3, the DNA is TGTGCCATCAGTGATGGGGGGGTGATGAACAATGAGCAGTTCTTC. Protein product: CAISDGGVMNNEQFF. The V call is TRBV10-3, the J call TRBJ2-1; 7 bases are a match to TRBD2. The V and J ends lost 3 bases and 5 bases, in that order; junction bases with no gene match: 7. Germline lookup yields CDR1 ENHRY and CDR2 SYGVKD. The CDR3 extends over 15 amino acids.

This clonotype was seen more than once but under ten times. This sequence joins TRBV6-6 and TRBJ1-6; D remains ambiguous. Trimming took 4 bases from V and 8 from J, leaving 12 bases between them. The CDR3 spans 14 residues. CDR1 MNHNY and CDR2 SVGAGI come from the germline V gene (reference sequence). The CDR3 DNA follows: TGTGCCAGCAGTTCCCGGTTGTCGGATTCACCCCTCCACTTT. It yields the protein CASSSRLSDSPLHF.

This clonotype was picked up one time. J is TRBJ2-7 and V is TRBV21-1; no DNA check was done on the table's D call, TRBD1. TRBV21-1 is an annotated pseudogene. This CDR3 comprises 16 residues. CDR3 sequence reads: CASSKGGRGPPYEQYF. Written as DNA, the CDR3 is TGTGCCAGCAGCAAAGGAGGCAGGGGGCCACCCTACGAGCAGTACTTC.

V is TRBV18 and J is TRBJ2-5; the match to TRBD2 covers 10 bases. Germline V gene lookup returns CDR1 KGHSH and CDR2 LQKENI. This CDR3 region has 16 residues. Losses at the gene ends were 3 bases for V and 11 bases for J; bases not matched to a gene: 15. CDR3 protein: CASSPIAGGTRDEQYF. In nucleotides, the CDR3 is TGTGCCAGCTCACCTATAGCGGGAGGCACCAGGGATGAGCAGTACTTC. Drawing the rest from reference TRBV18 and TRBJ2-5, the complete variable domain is NAGVMQNPRHLVRRRGQEARLRCSPMKGHSHVYWYRQLPEEGLKFMVYLQKENIIDESGMPKERFSAEFPKEGPSILRIQQVVRGDSAAYFCASSPIAGGTRDEQYFGPGTRLLVL.

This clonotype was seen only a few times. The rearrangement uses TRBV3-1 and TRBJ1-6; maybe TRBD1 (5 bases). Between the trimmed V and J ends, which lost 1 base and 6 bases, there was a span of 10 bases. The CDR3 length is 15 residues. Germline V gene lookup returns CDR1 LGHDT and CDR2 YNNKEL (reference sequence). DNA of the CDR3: TGTGCCAGCAGCCAAGGTTTCCAGGGTAATTCACCCCTCCACTTT. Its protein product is CASSQGFQGNSPLHF.

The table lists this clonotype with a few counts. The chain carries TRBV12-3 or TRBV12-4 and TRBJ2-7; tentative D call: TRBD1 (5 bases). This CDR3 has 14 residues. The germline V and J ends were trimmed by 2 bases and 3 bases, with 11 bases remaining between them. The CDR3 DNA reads TGTGCCAGCAGTTTAATGGGGCAGGGCTACGAGCAGTACTTC. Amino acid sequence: CASSLMGQGYEQYF.

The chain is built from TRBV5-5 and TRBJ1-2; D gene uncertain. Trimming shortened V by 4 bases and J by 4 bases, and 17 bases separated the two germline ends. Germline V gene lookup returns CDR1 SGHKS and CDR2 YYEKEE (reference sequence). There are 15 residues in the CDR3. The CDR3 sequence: CASSPGPDQVYGYTF. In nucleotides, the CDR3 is TGTGCCAGCAGCCCGGGTCCCGATCAAGTCTATGGCTACACCTTC.

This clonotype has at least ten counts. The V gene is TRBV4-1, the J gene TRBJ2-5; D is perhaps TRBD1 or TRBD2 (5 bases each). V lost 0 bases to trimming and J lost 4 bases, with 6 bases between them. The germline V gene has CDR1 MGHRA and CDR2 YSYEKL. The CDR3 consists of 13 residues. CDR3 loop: CASSQDGGETQYF. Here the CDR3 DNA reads TGCGCCAGCAGCCAAGATGGGGGAGAGACCCAGTACTTC.

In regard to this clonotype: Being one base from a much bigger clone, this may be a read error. CDR3 sequence (DNA): TGTGCCAGCAGCTTAGTCAGACAGAGGGGGGAGCGTATGGGCTACACCTTC. Protein sequence: CASSLVRQRGERMGYTF. The chain couples TRBV7-2 to TRBJ1-2; D perhaps matches TRBD1 (6 bases). Germline V gene lookup returns CDR1 SGHTA and CDR2 FQGNSA. This CDR3 is 17 amino acids long. Trimming pared 1 base from V and 8 bases from J, leaving 23 bases between.

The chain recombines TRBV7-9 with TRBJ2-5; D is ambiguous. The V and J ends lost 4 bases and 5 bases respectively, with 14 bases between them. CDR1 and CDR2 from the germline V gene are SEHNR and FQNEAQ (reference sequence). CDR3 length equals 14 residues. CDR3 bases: TGTGCCAGCAGCTCCGTGGGCAGTATTGAGACCCAGTACTTC. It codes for CASSSVGSIETQYF.

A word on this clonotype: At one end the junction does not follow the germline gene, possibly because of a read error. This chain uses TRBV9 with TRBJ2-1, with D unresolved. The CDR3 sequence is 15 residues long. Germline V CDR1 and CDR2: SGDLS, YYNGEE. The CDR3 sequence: CASSVAARSYNEQFF. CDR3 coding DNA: TGTGCCAGCAGTGTAGCTGCGCGGAGTTACAATGAGCAGTTCTTC.

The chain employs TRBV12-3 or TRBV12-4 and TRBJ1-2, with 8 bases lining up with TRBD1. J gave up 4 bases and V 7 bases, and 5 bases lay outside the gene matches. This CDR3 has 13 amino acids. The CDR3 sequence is CASTEGQVYGYTF. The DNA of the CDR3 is TGTGCCAGCACCGAGGGACAGGTCTATGGCTACACCTTC.

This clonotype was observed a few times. In DNA, the CDR3 is TGTGCCAGCAGCTCCCACAGGGGCTCGGGCTACACCTTC. Encoded protein: CASSSHRGSGYTF. The rearrangement links TRBV9 to TRBJ1-2, with TRBD1 matching over 7 bases. Germline values: CDR1 SGDLS, CDR2 YYNGEE. CDR3 length: 13 amino acids. J gave up 8 bases and V 4 bases, and 8 bases lay outside the gene matches.

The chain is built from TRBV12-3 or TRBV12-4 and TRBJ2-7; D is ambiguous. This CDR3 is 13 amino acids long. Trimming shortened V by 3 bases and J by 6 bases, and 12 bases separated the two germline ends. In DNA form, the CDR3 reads TGTGCCAGCAGTTTTTCTGGGGATGGCGAGCAGTACTTC. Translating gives CASSFSGDGEQYF.

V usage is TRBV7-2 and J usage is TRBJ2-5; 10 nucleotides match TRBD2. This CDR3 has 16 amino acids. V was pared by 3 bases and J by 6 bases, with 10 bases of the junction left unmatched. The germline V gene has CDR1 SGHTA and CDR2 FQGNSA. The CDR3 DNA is TGTGCCAGCAGCTTGGGACCAGCGGGAGGGGCACAGACCCAGTACTTC. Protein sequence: CASSLGPAGGAQTQYF.

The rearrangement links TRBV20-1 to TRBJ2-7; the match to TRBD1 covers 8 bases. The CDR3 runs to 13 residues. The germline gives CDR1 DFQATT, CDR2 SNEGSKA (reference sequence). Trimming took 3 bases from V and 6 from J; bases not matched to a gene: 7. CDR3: CSARKGQGLEQYF. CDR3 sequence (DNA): TGCAGTGCTAGGAAAGGACAGGGCCTCGAGCAGTACTTC.